Listed below are T cell receptor beta chains from one sample, sequenced in a study of T-cell reconstitution after alpha-beta-depleted transplantation in children. In TCRdb, the PCR reads were re-called with MiXCR into one record per CDR3 protein. The table lists approximately 800,000 distinct CDR3 sequences, approximately 15% of them singletons, with roughly 5% in the top ten. The sequencing here drew on PBMCs, mostly from graft donor cells, taken 360 days after TCRalphabeta/CD19-depleted stem cell transplant. These receptors all come from a male patient younger than 18 who had a stem cell transplant for acute lymphoblastic leukemia, so the T cells may come from the graft donor. Both conserved end residues are part of each CDR3. Fields, in order: D gene, V gene, clone size, J gene, CDR3 protein, CDR3 DNA. The D gene is left open where the match is weak. Not all rows give a size; the values are once, few, many and, for expanded clones, a class.

d_call: TRBD2
v_call: TRBV12-3/TRBV12-4
clone_size: few
j_call: TRBJ2-1
cdr3_aa: CASSSGLAGAPYNEQFF
cdr3_nt: TGTGCCAGCAGCTCAGGACTAGCGGGAGCCCCATACAATGAGCAGTTCTTC

d_call: .
v_call: TRBV6-1
clone_size: .
j_call: TRBJ1-2
cdr3_aa: CASSEQLGPPYGYTF
cdr3_nt: TGTGCCAGCAGTGAACAATTGGGGCCACCCTATGGCTACACCTTC

d_call: .
v_call: TRBV18
clone_size: .
j_call: TRBJ2-1
cdr3_aa: CASSPGLAFTNEQFF
cdr3_nt: TGTGCCAGCTCACCAGGTCTAGCGTTCACTAATGAGCAGTTCTTC

d_call: TRBD1
v_call: TRBV6-2/TRBV6-3
clone_size: .
j_call: TRBJ2-5
cdr3_aa: CASRRDRGWETQYF
cdr3_nt: TGTGCCAGCAGAAGGGACAGGGGATGGGAGACCCAGTACTTC

d_call: TRBD1
v_call: TRBV12-3/TRBV12-4
clone_size: .
j_call: TRBJ2-7
cdr3_aa: CASAWGQGSYEQYF
cdr3_nt: TGTGCCAGCGCCTGGGGACAGGGGTCCTACGAGCAGTACTTC

d_call: .
v_call: TRBV20-1
clone_size: few
j_call: TRBJ2-5
cdr3_aa: CSARGELEDETQYF
cdr3_nt: TGCAGTGCTAGGGGTGAATTGGAAGATGAGACCCAGTACTTC

d_call: TRBD1
v_call: TRBV4-2
clone_size: few
j_call: TRBJ2-2
cdr3_aa: CASSYGTGGAGELFF
cdr3_nt: TGTGCCAGCAGCTATGGGACAGGGGGGGCCGGGGAGCTGTTTTTT

d_call: TRBD1
v_call: TRBV5-1
clone_size: few
j_call: TRBJ2-1
cdr3_aa: CASSLATGGNNEQFF
cdr3_nt: TGCGCCAGCAGCCTGGCTACAGGGGGTAACAATGAGCAGTTCTTC

d_call: TRBD2
v_call: TRBV28
clone_size: many
j_call: TRBJ2-6
cdr3_aa: CASSYRTGGTGANVLTF
cdr3_nt: TGTGCCAGCAGTTACCGTACGGGGGGGACAGGGGCCAACGTCCTGACTTTC

d_call: .
v_call: TRBV7-9
clone_size: .
j_call: TRBJ2-7
cdr3_aa: CASSYPLASKDPYEQYF
cdr3_nt: TGTGCCAGCAGCTATCCGTTGGCTAGCAAAGATCCCTACGAGCAGTACTTC

d_call: .
v_call: TRBV5-5
clone_size: .
j_call: TRBJ1-2
cdr3_aa: CASSPGHVSNYGYTF
cdr3_nt: TGTGCCAGCAGCCCGGGACACGTTTCTAACTATGGCTACACCTTC

d_call: .
v_call: TRBV9
clone_size: .
j_call: TRBJ2-5
cdr3_aa: CASSVTSIVETQYF
cdr3_nt: TGTGCCAGCAGCGTAACTAGCATCGTAGAGACCCAGTACTTC

d_call: .
v_call: TRBV6-1
clone_size: .
j_call: TRBJ2-3
cdr3_aa: CASRVSGTDTQYF
cdr3_nt: TGTGCCAGCAGGGTATCTGGCACAGATACGCAGTATTTT

d_call: .
v_call: TRBV9
clone_size: .
j_call: TRBJ2-7
cdr3_aa: CASSDDNTGEFYEQYF
cdr3_nt: TGTGCCAGCAGCGATGATAATACGGGGGAATTCTACGAGCAGTACTTC

d_call: .
v_call: TRBV10-3
clone_size: few
j_call: TRBJ1-2
cdr3_aa: CAIRGTAVYGYTF
cdr3_nt: TGTGCCATCAGAGGGACGGCGGTATATGGCTACACCTTC

d_call: TRBD2
v_call: TRBV12-3/TRBV12-4
clone_size: few
j_call: TRBJ2-7
cdr3_aa: CASSFKREGSYEQYF
cdr3_nt: TGTGCCAGCAGTTTTAAACGGGAGGGCTCCTACGAGCAGTACTTC

d_call: TRBD2
v_call: TRBV28
clone_size: many
j_call: TRBJ2-1
cdr3_aa: CASTLIKTSRDEQFF
cdr3_nt: TGTGCCAGCACCTTAATAAAGACTAGCCGGGATGAGCAGTTCTTC

d_call: TRBD2
v_call: TRBV10-3
clone_size: many
j_call: TRBJ2-1
cdr3_aa: CAIETSGTFNEQFF
cdr3_nt: TGTGCCATCGAAACTAGCGGAACCTTCAATGAGCAGTTCTTC

d_call: .
v_call: TRBV4-2
clone_size: few
j_call: TRBJ2-6
cdr3_aa: CASSSGLTSGANVLTF
cdr3_nt: TGTGCCAGCAGCAGCGGCCTTACCTCTGGGGCCAACGTCCTGACTTTC

d_call: .
v_call: TRBV7-3
clone_size: .
j_call: TRBJ2-1
cdr3_aa: CASSLLGSNNEQFF
cdr3_nt: TGTGCCAGCAGCCTGCTGGGGTCCAACAATGAACAGTTCTTC

d_call: TRBD2
v_call: TRBV29-1
clone_size: few
j_call: TRBJ2-3
cdr3_aa: CSVESLGTLAGGTQYF
cdr3_nt: TGCAGCGTTGAGAGTCTAGGCACACTAGCGGGAGGTACGCAGTATTTT

d_call: TRBD1
v_call: TRBV2
clone_size: few
j_call: TRBJ1-2
cdr3_aa: CASRARQGARNYGYTF
cdr3_nt: TGTGCCAGCAGAGCAAGACAGGGGGCGAGAAACTATGGCTACACCTTC

d_call: .
v_call: TRBV20-1
clone_size: few
j_call: TRBJ2-4
cdr3_aa: CSAYEGYIQYF
cdr3_nt: TGCAGTGCCTATGAGGGGTACATTCAGTACTTC

d_call: .
v_call: TRBV5-1
clone_size: .
j_call: TRBJ2-7
cdr3_aa: CASSLTGTYSYEQYF
cdr3_nt: TGCGCCAGCAGCTTGACCGGGACGTATTCCTACGAGCAGTACTTC

d_call: TRBD1
v_call: TRBV20-1
clone_size: .
j_call: TRBJ2-3
cdr3_aa: CSAMTGSPDTQYF
cdr3_nt: TGCAGTGCCATGACAGGGTCCCCAGATACGCAGTATTTT

d_call: .
v_call: TRBV20-1
clone_size: few
j_call: TRBJ2-7
cdr3_aa: CSARYSSSYEQYF
cdr3_nt: TGCAGTGCTAGATACTCTAGCTCCTACGAGCAGTACTTC

d_call: .
v_call: TRBV7-9
clone_size: .
j_call: TRBJ2-3
cdr3_aa: CASSPWAGLTTDTQYF
cdr3_nt: TGTGCCAGCAGCCCCTGGGCGGGATTGACCACAGATACGCAGTATTTT

d_call: .
v_call: TRBV14
clone_size: many
j_call: TRBJ2-7
cdr3_aa: CASSPGTETTQRYF
cdr3_nt: TGTGCCAGCAGCCCCGGGACCGAAACCACCCAGCGGTACTTC

d_call: .
v_call: TRBV7-3
clone_size: few
j_call: TRBJ2-1
cdr3_aa: CASSLNPPTNEQFF
cdr3_nt: TGTGCCAGCAGCTTAAATCCGCCGACCAATGAGCAGTTCTTC

d_call: .
v_call: TRBV7-3
clone_size: .
j_call: TRBJ2-3
cdr3_aa: CASSQGLSSTDTQYF
cdr3_nt: TGTGCCAGCAGCCAGGGCTTATCTAGCACAGATACGCAGTATTTT

d_call: .
v_call: TRBV7-9
clone_size: .
j_call: TRBJ2-1
cdr3_aa: CASSLLGIEQFF
cdr3_nt: TGTGCCAGCAGCTTACTAGGGATTGAGCAGTTCTTC

d_call: .
v_call: TRBV30
clone_size: .
j_call: TRBJ1-2
cdr3_aa: CAWSVMWGSTYTF
cdr3_nt: TGTGCCTGGAGTGTAATGTGGGGATCCACGTACACCTTC

d_call: .
v_call: TRBV29-1
clone_size: .
j_call: TRBJ2-7
cdr3_aa: CSVLQVGDEQYF
cdr3_nt: TGCAGCGTCCTGCAGGTCGGCGACGAGCAGTACTTC

d_call: .
v_call: TRBV24-1
clone_size: few
j_call: TRBJ2-3
cdr3_aa: CATSDPRAGSTDTQYF
cdr3_nt: TGTGCCACCAGTGACCCTAGAGCGGGTAGCACAGATACGCAGTATTTT

d_call: .
v_call: TRBV28
clone_size: few
j_call: TRBJ1-1
cdr3_aa: CASSFRGALGREAFF
cdr3_nt: TGTGCCAGCAGTTTTAGGGGGGCGCTGGGGAGAGAAGCTTTCTTT

d_call: .
v_call: TRBV20-1
clone_size: many
j_call: TRBJ2-1
cdr3_aa: CNCRTGTEQFF
cdr3_nt: TGCAATTGCAGAACCGGGACAGAGCAGTTCTTC

d_call: TRBD2
v_call: TRBV7-8
clone_size: few
j_call: TRBJ2-1
cdr3_aa: CASSLRLAGDTYNEQFF
cdr3_nt: TGTGCCAGCAGCCTAAGACTAGCGGGAGATACATACAATGAGCAGTTCTTC

d_call: TRBD2
v_call: TRBV5-1
clone_size: .
j_call: TRBJ2-7
cdr3_aa: CASSLVVAGEQYF
cdr3_nt: TGCGCCAGCAGCTTGGTGGTAGCGGGAGAGCAGTACTTC

d_call: .
v_call: TRBV9
clone_size: .
j_call: TRBJ2-5
cdr3_aa: CASSVHGQNRRAAETQYF
cdr3_nt: TGTGCCAGCAGCGTTCATGGGCAAAATAGGCGCGCTGCGGAGACCCAGTACTTC

d_call: .
v_call: TRBV5-1
clone_size: .
j_call: TRBJ1-3
cdr3_aa: CASSLSNLGNTIYF
cdr3_nt: TGCGCCAGCAGCTTGAGTAACCTTGGAAACACCATATATTTT

d_call: TRBD2
v_call: TRBV12-3/TRBV12-4
clone_size: .
j_call: TRBJ2-7
cdr3_aa: CASSGLAKAYEQYF
cdr3_nt: TGTGCCAGCAGTGGACTAGCTAAGGCCTACGAGCAGTACTTC

d_call: TRBD2
v_call: TRBV2
clone_size: .
j_call: TRBJ2-5
cdr3_aa: CASSLSGLAGLQETQYF
cdr3_nt: TGTGCCAGCAGCTTAAGCGGACTAGCGGGACTTCAAGAGACCCAGTACTTC

d_call: TRBD1
v_call: TRBV5-1
clone_size: .
j_call: TRBJ1-2
cdr3_aa: CASSSGPGGEPNYGYTF
cdr3_nt: TGCGCCAGCAGTTCCGGGCCAGGGGGGGAACCTAACTATGGCTACACCTTC

d_call: .
v_call: TRBV6-5
clone_size: few
j_call: TRBJ2-1
cdr3_aa: CASSYGAVSLSYNEQFF
cdr3_nt: TGTGCCAGCAGTTACGGAGCGGTCTCCCTCAGTTACAATGAGCAGTTCTTC

d_call: TRBD1
v_call: TRBV29-1
clone_size: few
j_call: TRBJ2-7
cdr3_aa: CSVLRDRAGYEQYF
cdr3_nt: TGCAGCGTGCTCCGGGACAGGGCAGGGTACGAGCAGTACTTC

d_call: .
v_call: TRBV3-1
clone_size: .
j_call: TRBJ2-1
cdr3_aa: CASTSTSYNEQFF
cdr3_nt: TGTGCCAGCACCTCTACTAGCTACAATGAGCAGTTCTTC

d_call: .
v_call: TRBV5-1
clone_size: few
j_call: TRBJ1-1
cdr3_aa: CASSFGDTPPQAFF
cdr3_nt: TGCGCCAGCAGCTTCGGAGATACCCCACCTCAAGCTTTCTTT

d_call: .
v_call: TRBV5-1
clone_size: few
j_call: TRBJ1-1
cdr3_aa: CASSLVEGWDTEAFF
cdr3_nt: TGCGCCAGCAGCTTGGTGGAGGGTTGGGACACTGAAGCTTTCTTT

d_call: .
v_call: TRBV5-1
clone_size: .
j_call: TRBJ2-3
cdr3_aa: CASSLRWAGPTDTQYF
cdr3_nt: TGCGCCAGCAGCTTGAGGTGGGCCGGACCCACAGATACGCAGTATTTT

d_call: .
v_call: TRBV4-1
clone_size: .
j_call: TRBJ1-5
cdr3_aa: CASSQVLGGGYQPQHF
cdr3_nt: TGCGCCAGCAGCCAAGTCCTAGGGGGGGGGTATCAGCCCCAGCATTTT

d_call: TRBD1
v_call: TRBV7-8
clone_size: .
j_call: TRBJ1-3
cdr3_aa: CASSLTGNALNTIYF
cdr3_nt: TGTGCCAGCAGCTTGACAGGGAACGCGTTAAACACCATATATTTT

d_call: .
v_call: TRBV12-3/TRBV12-4
clone_size: .
j_call: TRBJ1-1
cdr3_aa: CASSLAGRAGLNTEAFF
cdr3_nt: TGTGCCAGCAGTTTAGCGGGCCGTGCCGGGCTGAACACTGAAGCTTTCTTT

d_call: TRBD2
v_call: TRBV3-1
clone_size: .
j_call: TRBJ2-2
cdr3_aa: CASSYTSGMNTGELFF
cdr3_nt: TGTGCCAGCAGCTACACTAGCGGGATGAACACCGGGGAGCTGTTTTTT

d_call: .
v_call: TRBV7-9
clone_size: many
j_call: TRBJ2-1
cdr3_aa: CASSFRFF
cdr3_nt: TGTGCCAGCAGCTTCCGGTTCTTC

d_call: .
v_call: TRBV15
clone_size: .
j_call: TRBJ2-7
cdr3_aa: CATSELILYEQYF
cdr3_nt: TGTGCCACCAGCGAATTGATCCTCTACGAGCAGTACTTC

d_call: TRBD2
v_call: TRBV7-9
clone_size: .
j_call: TRBJ2-7
cdr3_aa: CASSMLAGASYEQYF
cdr3_nt: TGTGCCAGCAGCATGCTAGCGGGGGCATCCTACGAGCAGTACTTC

d_call: TRBD1
v_call: TRBV5-1
clone_size: many
j_call: TRBJ1-2
cdr3_aa: CASSPGTGGINYGYTF
cdr3_nt: TGCGCCAGCAGCCCCGGGACAGGGGGCATAAACTATGGCTACACCTTC

d_call: .
v_call: TRBV20-1
clone_size: few
j_call: TRBJ2-3
cdr3_aa: CSAGGLATDTQYF
cdr3_nt: TGCAGTGCCGGAGGGCTAGCAACAGATACGCAGTATTTT

d_call: .
v_call: TRBV5-1
clone_size: many
j_call: TRBJ1-4
cdr3_aa: CASSLSATNEKLFF
cdr3_nt: TGCGCCAGCAGCTTGAGTGCAACTAATGAAAAACTGTTTTTT

d_call: TRBD2
v_call: TRBV11-1
clone_size: .
j_call: TRBJ2-1
cdr3_aa: CASSSNHVPGLARNEQFF
cdr3_nt: TGTGCCAGCAGCTCCAATCACGTACCGGGACTAGCGAGGAATGAGCAGTTCTTC